This paragraph covers one T cell receptor (beta chain) sequence. This clone's antigen is unknown. Base qualities are missing; no much larger clone stands one base away. These data belong to a study of blood T cell repertoires in COVID-19 (TCRdb year 2020). About the full investigation: Samples covering the acute and convalescent phases of COVID-19 were provided by collaborators in the United States, Italy and Spain. The material from the prospective study consisted of cDNA or gDNA derived from T cells, B-cell-depleted T cells, or PBMCs. Subjects who had been exposed to COVID-19, were actively infected with it, or had recovered from it provided the deeply sampled blood TCRbeta repertoires that made up the dataset. The repertoires were made available in a free public database intended to serve as a resource for research on the immune response to SARS-CoV-2. Samples were obtained from the ongoing ImmuneRACE study (first 160 participants) and from about 1,300 subjects provided by 6 global collaborators. Nearly every sample came with metadata listing a de-identified subject ID, COVID-19 status, age in years and sex. HLA class I and class II types, where available, came from metadata supplied by the sample provider rather than from assay-based typing. General findings and caveats noted by the study authors: The quantity of clinical and demographic metadata differed by source and by participant and was supplied without curation.

The germline V gene supplies CDR1 MDHEN and CDR2 SYDVKM. Including the terminal cysteine and phenylalanine, the CDR3 comprises 14 residues. The sequence is cut down to CDR3 DNA, 42 bases in frame from base 1. Ends trimmed: V by 7 bases, J by 2 bases; bases unmatched to a gene: 8. Collaborating institutions collected whole blood in K2EDTA tubes following their own protocols. For TCRbeta analysis, collaborator samples were shipped as frozen whole blood, as isolated PBMCs, or as DNA extracted from either sample type. TCRbeta CDR3 regions were amplified from genomic DNA by means of the immunoSEQ Assay, a bias-controlled multiplex PCR. As for how the authors treated the data: The number of nucleated cells in each sample was estimated from the amplification of reference gene primers within the assay. To quantify the absolute abundance of each unique TCRbeta CDR3 rearrangement, sequence reads were collapsed and filtered. For each sample, productive Simpson clonality was calculated as the square root of Simpson's diversity index across productive rearrangements. TCRdb provides this immuneACCESS table in a form limited to in-frame rearrangements. Some clones are lacking; in checked studies, under half of them reflect an unresolved V gene, and why the rest are absent is not known. The D gene and trimming were derived from the DNA, and the V and J assignments and clone size from that table. This sample gives under 350,000 clones in total; 75% to 90% of them show up just once. Approximately 2.2% of the sample is held by the ten biggest clonotypes.

In this chain, TRBV28 is recombined with TRBJ2-7, with TRBD2 matching 7 junction bases. The source of this sequence is a man aged 45 to 65 with acute or convalescent COVID-19. The specimen sequenced was peripheral blood. The CDR3 region: CASTLGGSPYEQYF. The bases are TGTGCCAGCACCTTGGGGGGGTCCCCCTACGAGCAGTACTTC. Joined to the reference TRBV28 and TRBJ2-7 proteins, this CDR3 gives the full variable domain: DVKVTQSSRYLVKRTGEKVFLECVQDMDHENMFWYRQDPGLGLRLIYFSYDVKMKEKGDIPEGYSVSREKKERFSLILESASTNQTSMYLCASTLGGSPYEQYFGPGTRLTVT.